Shown below are 28 T cell receptor beta chains from a single sample sequenced in a study of cytomegalovirus exposure and HLA in healthy donors. Only in-frame clones appear in the TCRdb table, and some are missing; sequencing was by immunoSEQ multiplex PCR. The sample contains about 360,000 clones, roughly 85% of which appear only once. The material sequenced was PBMCs. All receptors derive from a woman aged 18-29 years in good health and CMV-seronegative.

V usage is TRBV6-6 and J usage is TRBJ2-2; 7 bases align to TRBD1. This CDR3 region has 15 residues. J lost 5 bases, V lost 0 bases, and 3 bases had no gene match. Germline CDR1 MNHNY, CDR2 SVGAGI (reference sequence). The CDR3, as DNA: TGTGCCAGCAGTTACTCCGGGACAGCTACCGGGGAGCTGTTTTTT. This encodes CASSYSGTATGELFF.

The V call is TRBV4-1, the J call TRBJ2-3; 13 bases match TRBD2. Per the germline V gene, CDR1 is MGHRA and CDR2 is YSYEKL. The length of the CDR3 is 18 residues. The V and J ends lost 1 base and 4 bases, in that order; junction bases with no gene match: 8. CDR3 in DNA: TGCGCCAGCAGCCAAGGCAAAACTAGCGGGAGGGCGTCAGATACGCAGTATTTT. Translation gives CASSQGKTSGRASDTQYF.

The rearrangement links TRBV7-2 to TRBJ1-5; 8 positions match TRBD1. V dropped 6 bases and J dropped 0; count of bases not matched to a gene: 4. Looked up from germline, CDR1 is SGHTA and CDR2 is FQGNSA. There are 15 residues in the CDR3. The DNA for the CDR3 is TGTGCCAGCAGTCGACAGGGGTATAGCAATCAGCCCCAGCATTTT. It is translated as CASSRQGYSNQPQHF.

The J gene is TRBJ1-2, the V gene TRBV7-8; 7 positions match TRBD1. This CDR3 is built from 14 residues. With 5 bases clipped from V and 3 bases from J, the junction kept 6 bases outside the gene matches. CDR1 SGHVS and CDR2 FQNEAQ come from the germline V gene. As DNA, the CDR3 is TGTGCCAGCAGCCCCAGGGACAGCTACTATGGCTACACCTTC. It yields the protein CASSPRDSYYGYTF.

This sequence joins TRBV7-3 and TRBJ2-3; the D is unclear. Germline-derived CDR1 and CDR2 are SGHTA and FQGTGA. Trimming took off 7 bases at V and 3 bases at J, with 17 bases between the two ends. This CDR3 comprises 15 residues. The CDR3 loop reads CASTKTGSLTDTQYF. DNA of the CDR3: TGTGCCAGCACCAAGACCGGGTCGTTAACAGATACGCAGTATTTT.

The V and J genes are TRBV6-5 and TRBJ1-2; the D gene is possibly TRBD1 (5 bases). Trimming stripped 0 bases from V and 4 bases from J, with 12 bases between. This CDR3 is built from 15 residues. Per germline, CDR1 MNHEY and CDR2 SVGAGI. CDR3 sequence reads: CASSYSNRQTYGYTF. The CDR3 DNA reads as TGTGCCAGCAGTTACTCGAATCGACAGACCTATGGCTACACCTTC.

The chain combines TRBV27 with TRBJ2-1; D may be TRBD2 (6 bases). The CDR3 runs to 13 residues. V gave up 7 bases and J gave up 7 bases, with 14 bases separating them. Germline V gene data show CDR1 as MNHEY and CDR2 as SMNVEV (reference sequence). In DNA, the CDR3 is TGTGCCAGCACCCCTGGCCGGGGGAATGAGCAGTTCTTC. Amino acid sequence: CASTPGRGNEQFF.

V and J are TRBV27 and TRBJ2-2; tentatively, D is TRBD2 (7 bases). Trimming took off 4 bases at V and 3 bases at J, with 12 bases between the two ends. The CDR3 spans 15 residues. Per the germline V gene, CDR1 is MNHEY and CDR2 is SMNVEV (reference sequence). The CDR3 sequence is CASSSGGPYTGELFF. The CDR3 DNA reads as TGTGCCAGCAGTTCCGGGGGGCCCTACACCGGGGAGCTGTTTTTT.

The chain is built from TRBV27 and TRBJ2-1; maybe TRBD1 (6 bases). Germline V lookup: CDR1 MNHEY, CDR2 SMNVEV (reference sequence). V lost 2 bases to trimming and J lost 5 bases, with 13 bases between them. CDR3 length: 15 amino acids. The CDR3 sequence is CASSLTRGSDNEQFF. In DNA form, the CDR3 reads TGTGCCAGCAGTTTAACCAGGGGTTCAGACAATGAGCAGTTCTTC.

The chain joins TRBV27 to TRBJ1-1, with TRBD1 as a possible D gene (6 bases). Per germline, CDR1 MNHEY and CDR2 SMNVEV (reference sequence). V lost 0 bases and J 5 bases, leaving 13 bases between the germline ends. CDR3 length equals 15 residues. CDR3 nucleotide sequence: TGTGCCAGCAGTTTATCAGCGCAGGGGCGTACTGAAGCTTTCTTT. Translated, it gives CASSLSAQGRTEAFF.

This chain links TRBV28 with TRBJ1-4; D uncertain. CDR1 MDHEN and CDR2 SYDVKM come from the germline V gene. Trimming took off 0 bases at V and 8 bases at J, with 10 bases between the two ends. There are 14 residues in the CDR3. The CDR3 DNA is TGTGCCAGCAGTTTATGGCAGGTGCGCGAAAAACTGTTTTTT. Protein product: CASSLWQVREKLFF.

The V call is TRBV6-5, the J call TRBJ1-2; D is unclear. Germline values: CDR1 MNHEY, CDR2 SVGAGI. V shed 4 bases and J shed 4 bases, with 13 bases lying between them. This CDR3 region has 14 residues. The CDR3 here is CASSSGAATYGYTF. The CDR3 nucleotides are TGTGCCAGCAGTTCCGGCGCAGCGACCTATGGCTACACCTTC.

The chain carries TRBV9 and TRBJ1-2; a possible D gene is TRBD1 (5 bases). V was trimmed by 4 bases and J by 8 bases, leaving 15 bases between them. Germline V gene lookup returns CDR1 SGDLS and CDR2 YYNGEE. This CDR3 region has 13 residues. For the CDR3, the DNA is TGTGCCAGCAGCCCCGCAGGGAGGGAGGGCTACACCTTC. This gives the protein CASSPAGREGYTF.

The chain combines TRBV5-1 with TRBJ1-2, with 8 bases matching TRBD1. The J segment lost 6 bases and the V segment lost 2 bases, leaving 9 bases of the junction unmatched. Germline assignment: CDR1 SGHRS and CDR2 YFSETQ. This CDR3 spans 15 amino acids. The CDR3: CASSLQGGNRDGYTF. The CDR3 region has the DNA TGCGCCAGCAGCTTACAGGGGGGAAACAGAGATGGCTACACCTTC.

This chain uses TRBV30 with TRBJ1-2; D may be TRBD1 (6 bases). Germline V gene sequence: CDR1 GTSNPN, CDR2 SVGIG (reference sequence). V lost 1 base, J lost 2 bases, and 14 bases lay in between. The CDR3 runs to 15 residues. The CDR3 reads CAWSGPRTVNYGYTF. CDR3 sequence (DNA): TGTGCCTGGAGTGGACCCCGGACAGTCAACTATGGCTACACCTTC.

The rearrangement joins TRBV10-3 to TRBJ1-2; D possibly corresponds to TRBD1 (5 bases). The germline gives CDR1 ENHRY, CDR2 SYGVKD. This CDR3 comprises 17 residues. V lost 3 bases and J lost 6, with 23 bases in between. This CDR3 is CAISELKSGQGKDGYTF. The CDR3 region has the DNA TGTGCCATCAGTGAACTAAAGTCTGGGCAGGGAAAAGATGGCTACACCTTC.

The genes are TRBV19 and TRBJ1-5, with 7 bases lining up with TRBD1. With 4 bases clipped from V and 6 bases from J, the junction kept 9 bases outside the gene matches. This CDR3 region has 15 residues. Germline V gene sequence: CDR1 LNHDA, CDR2 SQIVND (reference sequence). CDR3 protein: CASSNWDSLFQPQHF. CDR3 DNA sequence: TGTGCCAGTAGTAATTGGGACAGCCTTTTTCAGCCCCAGCATTTT.

CDR3 nucleotides: TGCGCCAGCAGCTTTCGACAGGGGACTGAAGCTTTCTTT. This translates into CASSFRQGTEAFF. The genes are TRBV5-1 and TRBJ1-1; 8 positions agree with TRBD1. V shed 2 bases, J shed 5 bases, and the junction held 2 bases outside the gene matches. CDR3 length: 13 amino acids. Germline values: CDR1 SGHRS, CDR2 YFSETQ.

The rearrangement links TRBV7-6 to TRBJ2-1; D might be TRBD2 (6 bases). The CDR3 contains 14 residues. The germline V gene encodes CDR1 SGHVS and CDR2 FNYEAQ. Between the trimmed V and J ends, which lost 10 bases and 5 bases, there was a span of 18 bases. The chain's CDR3 is CATSLTGSNNEQFF. CDR3 nucleotide sequence: TGTGCCACCTCTCTTACCGGGAGCAACAATGAGCAGTTCTTC.

J is TRBJ2-7 and V is TRBV10-2, with 16 bases matching TRBD2. The V gene end was trimmed by 6 bases and the J gene end by 4 bases; junction bases not matched to a gene: 6. This CDR3 has 16 amino acids. Germline V gene data show CDR1 as WSHSY and CDR2 as SAAADI. The CDR3 region has the DNA TGCGCCAGCAGGTTGGGACTAGCGGGGGGGCCATACGAGCAGTACTTC. Amino acids: CASRLGLAGGPYEQYF.

This clone was counted a single time. This rearrangement joins TRBV6-6 to TRBJ1-1; 10 bases are a match to TRBD1. The germline V gene encodes CDR1 MNHNY and CDR2 SVGAGI (reference sequence). There are 16 residues in the CDR3. The V and J ends lost 7 bases and 2 bases, in that order; junction bases with no gene match: 10. The CDR3 DNA reads TGTGCCAGCACTCCCGTAGACAGGGGGCAAAACACTGAAGCTTTCTTT. This gives the protein CASTPVDRGQNTEAFF.

V usage is TRBV28 and J usage is TRBJ2-5; D perhaps matches TRBD2 (6 bases). Between the trimmed V and J ends, which lost 5 bases and 5 bases, there was a span of 21 bases. CDR3 length: 16 amino acids. The germline gives CDR1 MDHEN, CDR2 SYDVKM. Written as DNA, the CDR3 is TGTGCCAGCAGTGCGGCCGGGGCGGGACTTGGGGAGACCCAGTACTTC. It translates to CASSAAGAGLGETQYF.

V and J are TRBV25-1 and TRBJ2-2; D is perhaps TRBD1 (7 bases). Trimming stripped 6 bases from V and 7 bases from J, with 18 bases between. The CDR3 totals 15 residues. Per the germline V gene, CDR1 is MGHDK and CDR2 is SYGVNS. The CDR3 here is CASSPAGGLGGELFF. The DNA for the CDR3 is TGTGCCAGCAGCCCAGCAGGGGGGCTCGGCGGGGAGCTGTTTTTT.

The rearrangement uses TRBV30 and TRBJ2-3; a possible D gene is TRBD1 (5 bases). Germline loops: CDR1 GTSNPN, CDR2 SVGIG (reference sequence). The length of the CDR3 is 13 residues. V lost 3 bases to trimming and J lost 3 bases, with 10 bases between them. CDR3 bases: TGTGCCTGGAGCGGTCAGGGAACAGATACGCAGTATTTT. Its translation: CAWSGQGTDTQYF.

The chain recombines TRBV11-2 with TRBJ2-7; D gene uncertain. CDR1 is SGHAT, CDR2 FQNNGV, per germline. Trimming shortened V by 3 bases and J by 3 bases, and 9 bases separated the two germline ends. The CDR3 has 13 residues. The CDR3 sequence: CASSFEYNYEQYF. The CDR3 DNA sequence: TGTGCCAGCAGCTTTGAATACAACTACGAGCAGTACTTC.

The chain recombines TRBV7-3 with TRBJ1-1; D is uncertain. Trimming left V 6 bases short and J 4 bases short, with 12 bases between. This CDR3 has 13 amino acids. The germline V gene encodes CDR1 SGHTA and CDR2 FQGTGA. The CDR3 DNA reads as TGTGCCAGCAGAGCGGCGCAGATCACTGAAGCTTTCTTT. Its protein is CASRAAQITEAFF.

This chain uses TRBV5-1 with TRBJ2-7; 8 bases map to TRBD1. The CDR3 runs 16 residues. The germline V gene encodes CDR1 SGHRS and CDR2 YFSETQ. The trim removed 3 bases at V and 3 bases at J, leaving 11 bases unmatched. DNA for the CDR3: TGCGCCAGCAGCTCGATCCCTGAGGACAGGGACTACGAGCAGTACTTC. It yields the protein CASSSIPEDRDYEQYF.

The chain links TRBV18 to TRBJ2-1; the D is unclear. Looked up from germline, CDR1 is KGHSH and CDR2 is LQKENI. The germline V and J ends were trimmed by 2 bases and 7 bases, with 15 bases remaining between them. The CDR3 spans 15 residues. The CDR3 DNA is TGTGCCAGCTCACCAGGGTTGGTTGCACAGAATGAGCAGTTCTTC. Translation: CASSPGLVAQNEQFF.